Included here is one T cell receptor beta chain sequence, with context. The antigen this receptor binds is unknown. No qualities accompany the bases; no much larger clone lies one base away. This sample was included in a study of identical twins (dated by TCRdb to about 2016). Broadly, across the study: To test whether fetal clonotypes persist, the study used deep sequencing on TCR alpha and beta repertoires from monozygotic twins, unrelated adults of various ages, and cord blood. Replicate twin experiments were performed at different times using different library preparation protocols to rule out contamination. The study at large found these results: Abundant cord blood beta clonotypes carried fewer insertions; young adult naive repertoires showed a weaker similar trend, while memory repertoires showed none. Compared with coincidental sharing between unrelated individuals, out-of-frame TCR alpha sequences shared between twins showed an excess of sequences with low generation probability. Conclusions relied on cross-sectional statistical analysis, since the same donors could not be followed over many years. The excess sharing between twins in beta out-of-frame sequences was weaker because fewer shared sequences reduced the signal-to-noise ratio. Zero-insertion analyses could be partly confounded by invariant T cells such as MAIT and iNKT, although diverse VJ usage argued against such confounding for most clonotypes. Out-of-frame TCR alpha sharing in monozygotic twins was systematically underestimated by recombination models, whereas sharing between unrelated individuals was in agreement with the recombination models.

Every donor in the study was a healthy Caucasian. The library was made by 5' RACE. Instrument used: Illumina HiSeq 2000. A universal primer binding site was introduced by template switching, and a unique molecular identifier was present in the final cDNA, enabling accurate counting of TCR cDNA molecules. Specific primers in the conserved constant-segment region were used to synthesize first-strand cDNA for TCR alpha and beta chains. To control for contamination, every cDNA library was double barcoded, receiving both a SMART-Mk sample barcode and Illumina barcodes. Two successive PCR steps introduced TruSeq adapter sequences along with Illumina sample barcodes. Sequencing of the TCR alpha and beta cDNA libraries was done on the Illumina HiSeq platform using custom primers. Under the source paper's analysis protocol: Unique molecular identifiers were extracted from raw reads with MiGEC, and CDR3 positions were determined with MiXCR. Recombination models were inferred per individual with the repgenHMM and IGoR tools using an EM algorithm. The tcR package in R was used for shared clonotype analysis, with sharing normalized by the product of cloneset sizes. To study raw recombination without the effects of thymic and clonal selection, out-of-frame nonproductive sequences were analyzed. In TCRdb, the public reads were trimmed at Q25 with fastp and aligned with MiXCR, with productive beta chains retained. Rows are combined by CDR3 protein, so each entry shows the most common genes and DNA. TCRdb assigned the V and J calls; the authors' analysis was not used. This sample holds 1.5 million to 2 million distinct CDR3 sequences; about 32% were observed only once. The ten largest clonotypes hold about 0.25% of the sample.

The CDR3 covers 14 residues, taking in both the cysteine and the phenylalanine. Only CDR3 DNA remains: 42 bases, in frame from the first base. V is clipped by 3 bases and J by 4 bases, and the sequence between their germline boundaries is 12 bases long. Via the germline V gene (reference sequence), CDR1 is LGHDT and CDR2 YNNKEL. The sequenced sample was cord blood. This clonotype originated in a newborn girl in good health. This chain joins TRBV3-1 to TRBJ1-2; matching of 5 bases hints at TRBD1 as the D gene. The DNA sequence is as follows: TGTGCCAGCAGCCATTGGGACGGCTTCTATGGCTACACCTTC. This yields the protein CASSHWDGFYGYTF. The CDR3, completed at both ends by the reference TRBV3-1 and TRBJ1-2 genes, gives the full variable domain DTAVSQTPKYLVTQMGNDKSIKCEQNLGHDTMYWYKQDSKKFLKIMFSYNNKELIINETVPNRFSPKSPDKAHLNLHINSLELGDSAVYFCASSHWDGFYGYTFGSGTRLTVV.